This record covers a single T cell receptor (beta chain). Germline lookup yields CDR1 SGDLS and CDR2 YYNGEE. V lost 0 bases, J lost 5 bases, and 3 bases stayed unmatched. This CDR3 spans 15 amino acids. This entry is derived from a study of blood T cell repertoires in COVID-19. Looking at the study overall: The samples span acute and convalescent COVID-19 from the United States, Italy and Spain. In each case, the material was cDNA or gDNA derived from T cells, B-cell-depleted T cells, or PBMCs.

In the authors' methods: Amplification with reference gene primers provided the estimates of nucleated cell counts. TCRdb keeps only in-frame clones here, not all; method: immunoSEQ multiplex PCR. The DNA gave D and trimming, while V, J and clone size come from that table. The sample contains about 94,000 clones, roughly 70% of which appear only once. Seattle patients were enrolled while actively infected and followed longitudinally. This TCR derives from a man between 65 and 85 years old with COVID-19, enrolled during active disease. The chain carries TRBV9 and TRBJ2-1; 9 bases match TRBD2. Sequenced material: peripheral blood. CDR3 sequence (DNA): TGTGCCAGCAGCGTAGTCCCTAGCGGGAACAATGAGCAGTTCTTC. It is translated as CASSVVPSGNNEQFF. Drawing the rest from reference TRBV9 and TRBJ2-1, the complete variable domain is DSGVTQTPKHLITATGQRVTLRCSPRSGDLSVYWYQQSLDQGLQFLIQYYNGEERAKGNILERFSAQQFPDLHSELNLSSLELGDSALYFCASSVVPSGNNEQFFGPGTRLTVL.